The 21 T cell receptor beta chains below were found in one sample sequenced in a study of T cell changes during pregnancy in multiple sclerosis. Clones were read by immunoSEQ multiplex PCR, and TCRdb kept only the in-frame ones, dropping some. The table has 100,000 or so clones, roughly 92% seen once. The input for sequencing was peripheral blood, taken after pregnancy. All receptors come from a female donor with multiple sclerosis, enrolled in a pregnancy study.

In DNA, the CDR3 is TGTGCCAGCAGCCAAGCCCTAGTCAATGAGCAGTTCTTC. It specifies CASSQALVNEQFF. V is TRBV4-2 and J is TRBJ2-1; no clear D. CDR3 size: 13 residues. Per germline, CDR1 LGHNA and CDR2 YNFKEQ. The ends were cut back, 1 base at V and 6 bases at J, with 7 bases in the middle.

The J gene is TRBJ2-1, the V gene TRBV5-6; D gene unclear. This CDR3 spans 12 amino acids. Germline CDR1 SGHDT, CDR2 YYEEEE. Deletions cut 0 bases from V and 5 bases from J, with 3 bases between. DNA of the CDR3: TGTGCCAGCAGCTTGGGAGACAATGAGCAGTTCTTC. As protein: CASSLGDNEQFF.

The rearrangement joins TRBV5-1 to TRBJ1-1; no firm D call. The CDR3 is 15 residues long. The V end lost 1 base, the J end lost 0 bases, and 10 bases lay between the germline ends. Germline-derived CDR1 and CDR2 are SGHRS and YFSETQ. In DNA form, the CDR3 reads TGCGCCAGCAGCTTGAGGTCGAGCGTGAACACTGAAGCTTTCTTT. Protein sequence: CASSLRSSVNTEAFF.

This sequence joins TRBV4-2 and TRBJ2-1; 12 nucleotides align to TRBD2. Trimming cost V 1 base and J 9 bases; bases outside gene matches: 7. Germline loops: CDR1 LGHNA, CDR2 YNFKEQ. The CDR3 is 16 residues long. The CDR3 nucleotides are TGTGCCAGCAGCCAAGTTACTAGCGGGAGGTCCCCTGAGCAGTTCTTC. Protein product: CASSQVTSGRSPEQFF.

The chain is built from TRBV27 and TRBJ2-7; TRBD1 aligns across 7 bases. CDR1 and CDR2 from the germline V gene are MNHEY and SMNVEV (reference sequence). The CDR3 runs to 16 residues. V was clipped by 5 bases and J by 2 bases; unmatched bases: 12. CDR3 amino acids: CASSLSSGTETYEQYF. CDR3 bases: TGTGCCAGCAGTCTCTCCTCCGGGACAGAGACCTACGAGCAGTACTTC.

The chain has TRBV11-2 and TRBJ2-7; possibly TRBD1 for D (6 bases). The CDR3 is made up of 13 amino acids. V was clipped by 5 bases and J by 3 bases, with 11 bases between them. The germline CDR1 and CDR2 sequences are SGHAT and FQNNGV. The CDR3, as DNA: TGTGCCAGCAGCGATTACAGGGTCTACGAGCAGTACTTC. This encodes CASSDYRVYEQYF. Full variable domain (rest looked up from reference TRBV11-2 and TRBJ2-7): EAGVAQSPRYKIIEKRQSVAFWCNPISGHATLYWYQQILGQGPKLLIQFQNNGVVDDSQLPKDRFSAERLKGVDSTLKIQPAKLEDSAVYLCASSDYRVYEQYFGPGTRLTVT.

The chain links TRBV15 to TRBJ2-1, with 7 bases fitting TRBD2. The trim removed 1 base at V and 6 bases at J, leaving 12 bases unmatched. In germline, CDR1 is LNHNV, CDR2 YYDKDF (reference sequence). The CDR3 has 17 residues. CDR3 sequence: CATSRVGLAGEGNEQFF. The CDR3 nucleotides read TGTGCCACCAGCAGAGTAGGGTTGGCGGGAGAGGGCAATGAGCAGTTCTTC.

V usage is TRBV9 and J usage is TRBJ1-2, with D possibly matching TRBD1 (5 bases). This CDR3 is 12 amino acids long. Germline V gene sequence: CDR1 SGDLS, CDR2 YYNGEE. The ends were cut back, 3 bases at V and 8 bases at J, with 11 bases in the middle. This CDR3 reads CASSALREGYTF. The DNA for the CDR3 is TGTGCCAGCAGCGCCCTCAGGGAAGGCTACACCTTC.

The V gene is TRBV21-1, the J gene TRBJ1-1. TRBV21-1 is reported as a pseudogene. The CDR3 totals 17 residues. This CDR3 reads CASRITWAQGGGTEAFF. CDR3 nucleotides: TGTGCCAGCAGAATAACTTGGGCACAGGGAGGGGGAACTGAAGCTTTCTTT.

This chain links TRBV29-1 with TRBJ1-1, with no clear D. Trimming pared 7 bases from V and 4 bases from J, leaving 16 bases between. Germline V gene data show CDR1 as SQVTM and CDR2 as ANQGSEA. The CDR3 spans 13 residues. Here the CDR3 DNA reads TGCAGCGCTAAAGGAGGAGAGGGCACTGAAGCTTTCTTT. The encoded protein is CSAKGGEGTEAFF.

The rearrangement uses TRBV29-1 and TRBJ2-2; 10 bases map to TRBD1. The V gene's germline CDR1 is SQVTM and CDR2 ANQGSEA. The V gene end was trimmed by 3 bases and the J gene end by 7 bases; junction bases not matched to a gene: 5. The CDR3 totals 14 residues. CDR3 DNA sequence: TGCAGCGTTGAGACAGGGGGCTTGGTCGGGGAGCTGTTTTTT. As protein: CSVETGGLVGELFF.

CDR3 coding DNA: TGTGCCAGCAGCTTGCTAACAGGGGGCATCTCTGGAAACACCATATATTTT. This codes for CASSLLTGGISGNTIYF. The rearrangement links TRBV5-5 to TRBJ1-3, with TRBD1 identical over 9 bases. The CDR3 totals 17 residues. The germline CDR1 and CDR2 sequences are SGHKS and YYEKEE (reference sequence). Unmatched junction bases numbered 5, after V lost 1 base and J lost 0 bases.

This sequence joins TRBV19 and TRBJ2-5, with 10 bases aligning to TRBD2. Trimming removed 1 base from V and 5 bases from J; junction bases left unmatched: 1. This CDR3 region has 14 residues. CDR1 is LNHDA, CDR2 SQIVND, per germline (reference sequence). The CDR3 DNA reads as TGTGCCAGTAGTATAGTGGGACTAGCGGAGACCCAGTACTTC. Its translation: CASSIVGLAETQYF. Full variable domain (outside the CDR3, taken from reference TRBV19 and TRBJ2-5): DGGITQSPKYLFRKEGQNVTLSCEQNLNHDAMYWYRQDPGQGLRLIYYSQIVNDFQKGDIAEGYSVSREKKESFPLTVTSAQKNPTAFYLCASSIVGLAETQYFGPGTRLLVL.

This chain connects TRBV6-6 to TRBJ1-1; TRBD1 is a possible D gene (5 bases). V lost 8 bases and J lost 5, with 12 bases in between. CDR1 is MNHNY, CDR2 SVGAGI, per germline (reference sequence). The CDR3 sequence is 12 residues long. The CDR3 DNA sequence: TGTGCCAGCCGTTTCGGGGGGACTGAAGCTTTCTTT. Translation: CASRFGGTEAFF.

This chain connects TRBV7-2 to TRBJ1-2; possible D gene TRBD1, 5 bases. The CDR3 is 15 amino acids. V dropped 2 bases and J dropped 2 bases, with 12 bases sitting between them. Per the germline V gene, CDR1 is SGHTA and CDR2 is FQGNSA. This CDR3 is CASSLSGTENYGYTF. DNA of the CDR3: TGTGCCAGCAGCTTATCCGGGACTGAGAACTATGGCTACACCTTC.

The chain recombines TRBV14 with TRBJ2-3; 9 bases agree with TRBD1. The CDR3 consists of 16 residues. V was pared by 2 bases and J by 2 bases, with 5 bases of the junction left unmatched. From germline, CDR1 is SGHDN and CDR2 FVKESK. CDR3 nucleotide sequence: TGTGCCAGCAGCCAACCCCGGACAGGGGTCACAGATACGCAGTATTTT. It codes for CASSQPRTGVTDTQYF.

The V call is TRBV10-1, the J call TRBJ1-1, with D unclear. Trimming cost V 8 bases and J 4 bases, with 8 bases left between them. The length of the CDR3 is 11 residues. Germline values: CDR1 WNHNN, CDR2 SYGVQD (reference sequence). CDR3 in amino acids: CASLRVTEAFF. The CDR3 nucleotides are TGCGCCAGCCTTCGGGTCACTGAAGCTTTCTTT.

The chain couples TRBV29-1 to TRBJ2-7; the match to TRBD2 covers 7 bases. The CDR3 length is 14 residues. Unmatched junction bases numbered 5, after V lost 3 bases and J lost 0 bases. Germline V gene lookup returns CDR1 SQVTM and CDR2 ANQGSEA. CDR3 bases: TGCAGCGTTGAGAGGGGCGGGAGCTCCTACGAGCAGTACTTC. This sequence encodes CSVERGGSSYEQYF.

The chain links TRBV6-6 to TRBJ2-7; D is undetermined. Trimming took off 6 bases at V and 0 bases at J, with 15 bases between the two ends. This CDR3 has 15 amino acids. CDR1 and CDR2 (germline): MNHNY, SVGAGI (reference sequence). The CDR3 DNA is TGTGCCAGCAGCCGACTCGATACGGCCTCCTACGAGCAGTACTTC. Translating gives CASSRLDTASYEQYF.

The genes are TRBV5-1 and TRBJ2-2; D is uncertain. The germline V gene has CDR1 SGHRS and CDR2 YFSETQ. Trimming removed 5 bases from V and 0 bases from J, with 8 bases in between. This CDR3 region has 14 residues. As DNA, the CDR3 is TGCGCCAGCAGGGTCAGTACGAACACCGGGGAGCTGTTTTTT. Its translation: CASRVSTNTGELFF.

The CDR3 spells CSVEGAAQGYEQYF. The DNA of the CDR3 is TGCAGCGTTGAGGGGGCAGCCCAGGGCTACGAGCAGTACTTC. V gene TRBV29-1 combines with J gene TRBJ2-7; possibly TRBD1 for D (6 bases). Per germline, CDR1 SQVTM and CDR2 ANQGSEA. Trimming pared 3 bases from V and 3 bases from J, leaving 15 bases between. This CDR3 contains 14 residues.